The 5 T cell receptor beta chains presented below share a single source sample, sequenced in a study of blood T cell repertoires in COVID-19. Using immunoSEQ multiplex PCR, the repertoire was profiled, and TCRdb retains in-frame clones only, with some absent. The data show about 300,000 clones, 75% to 90% seen once. The sample comprised peripheral blood. These receptors all stem from a woman between 50 and 59 years old with COVID-19, enrolled during active disease.

The V and J genes are TRBV7-3 and TRBJ2-3, with 9 bases fitting TRBD2. The CDR3 covers 14 residues. Trimming took 1 base from V and 5 from J; bases not matched to a gene: 1. The germline V gene has CDR1 SGHTA and CDR2 FQGTGA. The CDR3 sequence: CASSLKLAGDTQYF. CDR3 nucleotides: TGTGCCAGCAGCTTAAAACTAGCGGGAGATACGCAGTATTTT.

This chain joins TRBV11-3 and TRBJ1-5; D is perhaps TRBD1 (6 bases). The CDR3 is 19 residues long. Germline V gene lookup returns CDR1 SGHNT and CDR2 YENEEA. With 4 bases removed from V and 0 bases from J, the gap between germline ends came to 22 bases. CDR3 loop: CASSSANRDIRYSNQPQHF. In DNA, the CDR3 is TGTGCCAGCAGCTCAGCTAACCGGGACATCCGATATAGCAATCAGCCCCAGCATTTT.

This clone is a singleton in its sample. The sample contains more than one DNA sequence encoding this CDR3. The chain carries TRBV9 and TRBJ2-3; 8 positions agree with TRBD1. The trim removed 2 bases at V and 1 base at J, leaving 3 bases unmatched. Germline loops: CDR1 SGDLS, CDR2 YYNGEE. This CDR3 region has 15 residues. This CDR3 is CASSVDRGGTDTQYF. The DNA for the CDR3 is TGTGCCAGCAGCGTTGACAGGGGCGGCACAGATACGCAGTATTTT.

The chain combines TRBV7-9 with TRBJ2-2; TRBD2 aligns across 10 bases. Germline-derived CDR1 and CDR2 are SEHNR and FQNEAQ (reference sequence). Trimming cost V 4 bases and J 4 bases; bases outside gene matches: 6. This CDR3 is built from 16 residues. DNA of the CDR3: TGTGCCAGCAGCTCAGCGGGAGGGCCCGTCACCGGGGAGCTGTTTTTT. Amino acids: CASSSAGGPVTGELFF.

V usage is TRBV2 and J usage is TRBJ1-2; perhaps TRBD1 as D (6 bases). Germline V lookup: CDR1 SNHLY, CDR2 FYNNEI. Trimming cost V 6 bases and J 1 base, with 12 bases left between them. CDR3 length: 14 residues. CDR3 loop: CASSPAGVNYGYTF. In nucleotides, the CDR3 is TGTGCCAGCAGCCCCGCAGGGGTTAACTATGGCTACACCTTC.